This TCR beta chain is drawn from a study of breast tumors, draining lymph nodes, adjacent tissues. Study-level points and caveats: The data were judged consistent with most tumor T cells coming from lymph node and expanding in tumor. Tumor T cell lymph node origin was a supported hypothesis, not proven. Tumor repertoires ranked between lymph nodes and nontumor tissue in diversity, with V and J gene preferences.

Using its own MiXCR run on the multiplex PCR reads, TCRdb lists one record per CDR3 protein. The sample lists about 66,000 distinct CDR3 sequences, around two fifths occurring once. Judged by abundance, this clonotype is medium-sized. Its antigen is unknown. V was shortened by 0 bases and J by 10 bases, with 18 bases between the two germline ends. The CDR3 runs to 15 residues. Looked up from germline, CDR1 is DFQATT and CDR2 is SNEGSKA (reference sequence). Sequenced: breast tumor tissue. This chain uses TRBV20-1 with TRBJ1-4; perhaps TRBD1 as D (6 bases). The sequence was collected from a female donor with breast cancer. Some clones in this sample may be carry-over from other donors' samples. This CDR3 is CSARDHGGPEGKLFF. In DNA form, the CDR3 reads TGCAGTGCTAGAGATCATGGGGGCCCTGAGGGAAAACTGTTTTTT.